Reported below is one T cell receptor (beta chain). Its antigen is currently unknown. The data derive from a study of cytomegalovirus exposure and HLA in healthy donors. General study findings and limits: According to reports, the classifier identified cytomegalovirus status with high specificity and sensitivity.

PCR involved 60 Vbeta and 13 Jbeta primers. Produced via immunoSEQ multiplex PCR; TCRdb's table is partial and in-frame only. The table lists about 130,000 clones. The sequencing input was PBMCs. The sequence was obtained from a man aged 18 to 30 in good health and CMV-seronegative.

CDR3 DNA: TGTGCCTGGGCGGGGTCCTACGAGCAGTACTTC. Protein product: CAWAGSYEQYF. This chain joins TRBV30 and TRBJ2-5, with TRBD2 as a possible D gene (6 bases). The DNA matches TRBJ2-7 better at its end, which makes the J call doubtful. The CDR3 has 11 amino acids. The V gene's germline CDR1 is GTSNPN and CDR2 SVGIG (reference sequence).